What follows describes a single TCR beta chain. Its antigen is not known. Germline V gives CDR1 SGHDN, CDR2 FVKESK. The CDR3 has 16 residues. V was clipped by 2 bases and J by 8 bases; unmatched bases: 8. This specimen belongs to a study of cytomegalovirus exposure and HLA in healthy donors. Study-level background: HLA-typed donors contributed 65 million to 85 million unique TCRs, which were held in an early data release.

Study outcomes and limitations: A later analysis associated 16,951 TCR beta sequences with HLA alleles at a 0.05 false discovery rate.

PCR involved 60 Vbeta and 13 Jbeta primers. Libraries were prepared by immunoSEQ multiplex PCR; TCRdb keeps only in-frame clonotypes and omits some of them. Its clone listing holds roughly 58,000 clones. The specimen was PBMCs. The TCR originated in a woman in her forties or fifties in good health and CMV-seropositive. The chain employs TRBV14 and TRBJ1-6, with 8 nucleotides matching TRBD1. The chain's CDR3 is CASSQMGRGLYSPLHF. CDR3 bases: TGTGCCAGCAGCCAAATGGGCAGGGGGCTTTATTCACCCCTCCACTTT.